The next 7 T cell receptor beta chains were all read from a single sample in a study of blood T cell repertoires in COVID-19 (TCRdb year 2020). Receptors were amplified or captured by the immunoSEQ multiplex PCR assay. TCRdb mirrors the immuneACCESS table, restricted to in-frame sequences. Some clones are absent from its copies; in checked studies, under half trace to an unresolved V gene, and the reason for the others is unknown. This sample lists about 160,000 clones; about 84% were detected once. The top ten hold around 6.1% of the sample. The specimen was PBMCs or T cells enriched from blood (not recorded which). All receptors come from a man in his forties who had recovered from COVID-19.

The chain uses TRBV5-4 and TRBJ2-2; 8 bases map to TRBD2. The CDR3 sequence is 16 residues long. In germline, CDR1 is SGHNT, CDR2 YYREEE (reference sequence). V lost 4 bases to trimming and J lost 1 base; unmatched junction nucleotides: 6. CDR3 protein: CASSPGGGRNTGELFF. The CDR3 region has the DNA TGTGCCAGCAGCCCCGGGGGGGGGCGGAACACCGGGGAGCTGTTTTTT.

This chain uses TRBV18 with TRBJ2-7; weak D call: TRBD2 (6 bases). Germline values: CDR1 KGHSH, CDR2 LQKENI. V lost 3 bases, J lost 4 bases, and 10 bases lay in between. The CDR3 runs 13 residues. CDR3 loop: CASSPRDSYEQYF. The DNA of the CDR3 is TGTGCCAGCTCACCCCGGGACTCATACGAGCAGTACTTC.

The gene calls are TRBV25-1 and TRBJ1-5; D is ambiguous. In germline, CDR1 is MGHDK, CDR2 SYGVNS. The V end was cut by 1 base, the J end by 3 bases, with 4 bases between. The CDR3 spans 13 residues. This CDR3 is CASSESINQPQHF. The CDR3 coding sequence is TGTGCCAGCAGTGAATCTATCAATCAGCCCCAGCATTTT.

J is TRBJ2-1 and V is TRBV5-1, with TRBD1 matching over 8 bases. With 0 bases clipped from V and 15 bases from J, the junction kept 8 bases outside the gene matches. The CDR3 extends over 13 amino acids. Germline CDR1 is SGHRS and CDR2 is YFSETQ. CDR3 nucleotides: TGCGCCAGCAGCTTGGCCGAGACAGGGGTGTGGTTCTTC. Protein sequence: CASSLAETGVWFF.

The genes are TRBV4-2 and TRBJ2-3; 11 bases line up with TRBD2. This CDR3 contains 16 residues. J was trimmed by 8 bases and V by 1 base; bases with no gene match: 8. The germline CDR1 and CDR2 sequences are LGHNA and YNFKEQ. CDR3 region: CASSQGASGGLATQYF. DNA of the CDR3: TGTGCCAGCAGCCAAGGGGCTAGCGGGGGGTTGGCTACGCAGTATTTT.

This rearrangement joins TRBV7-9 to TRBJ2-3; 7 bases fit TRBD2. The CDR3 covers 15 residues. The V gene end was trimmed by 1 base and the J gene end by 2 bases; junction bases not matched to a gene: 3. CDR1 is SEHNR and CDR2 is FQNEAQ in the germline V gene (reference sequence). CDR3 residues: CASSLGEGFTDTQYF. CDR3 nucleotides: TGTGCCAGCAGCTTAGGGGAGGGCTTCACAGATACGCAGTATTTT.

CDR3 sequence (DNA): TGTGCCACCAGCAGCTGGACAGGGGGCTCCTACGAGCAGTACTTC. Its translation is CATSSWTGGSYEQYF. The chain links TRBV15 to TRBJ2-7; 10 bases match TRBD1. Per the germline V gene, CDR1 is LNHNV and CDR2 is YYDKDF (reference sequence). This CDR3 region has 15 residues. V trimming: 3 bases; J trimming: 0 bases; junction bases outside the gene matches: 2.